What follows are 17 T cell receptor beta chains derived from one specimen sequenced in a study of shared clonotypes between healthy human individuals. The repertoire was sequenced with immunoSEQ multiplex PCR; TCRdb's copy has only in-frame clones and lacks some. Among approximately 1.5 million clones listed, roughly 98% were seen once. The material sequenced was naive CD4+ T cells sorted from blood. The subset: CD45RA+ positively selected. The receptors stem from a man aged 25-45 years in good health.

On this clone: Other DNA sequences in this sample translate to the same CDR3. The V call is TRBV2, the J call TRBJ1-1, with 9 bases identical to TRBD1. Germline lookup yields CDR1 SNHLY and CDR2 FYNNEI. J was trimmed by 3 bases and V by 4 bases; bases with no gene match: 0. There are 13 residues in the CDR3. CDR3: CASSGTGDTEAFF. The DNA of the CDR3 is TGTGCCAGCAGTGGGACAGGGGACACTGAAGCTTTCTTT.

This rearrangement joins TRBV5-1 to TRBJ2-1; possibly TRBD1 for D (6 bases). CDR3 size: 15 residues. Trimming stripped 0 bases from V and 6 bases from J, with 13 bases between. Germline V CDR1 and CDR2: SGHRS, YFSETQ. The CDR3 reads CASSLAQGIGNEQFF. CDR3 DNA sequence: TGCGCCAGCAGCTTGGCCCAGGGGATAGGCAATGAGCAGTTCTTC. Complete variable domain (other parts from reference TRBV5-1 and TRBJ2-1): KAGVTQTPRYLIKTRGQQVTLSCSPISGHRSVSWYQQTPGQGLQFLFEYFSETQRNKGNFPGRFSGRQFSNSRSEMNVSTLELGDSALYLCASSLAQGIGNEQFFGPGTRLTVL.

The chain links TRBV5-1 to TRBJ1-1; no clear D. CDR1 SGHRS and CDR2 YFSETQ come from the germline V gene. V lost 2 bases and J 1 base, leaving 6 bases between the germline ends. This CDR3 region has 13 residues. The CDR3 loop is CASSFRANTEAFF. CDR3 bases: TGCGCCAGCAGCTTTAGGGCGAACACTGAAGCTTTCTTT.

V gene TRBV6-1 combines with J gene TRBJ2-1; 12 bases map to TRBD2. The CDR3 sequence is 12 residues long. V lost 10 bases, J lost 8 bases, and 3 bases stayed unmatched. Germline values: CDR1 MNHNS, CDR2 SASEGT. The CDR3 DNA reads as TGTGCCAATCGACTAGCGGGAGATGAGCAGTTCTTC. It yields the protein CANRLAGDEQFF.

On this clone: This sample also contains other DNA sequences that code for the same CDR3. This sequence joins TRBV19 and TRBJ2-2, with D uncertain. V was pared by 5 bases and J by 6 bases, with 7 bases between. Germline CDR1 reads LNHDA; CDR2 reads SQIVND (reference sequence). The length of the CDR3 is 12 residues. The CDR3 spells CASSFKAGELFF. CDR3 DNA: TGTGCCAGTAGTTTCAAGGCCGGGGAGCTGTTTTTT.

CDR3 region: CASSRGTGVHEQFF. The CDR3 DNA reads as TGCGCCAGCTCACGTGGGACAGGGGTCCATGAGCAGTTCTTC. The V and J genes are TRBV5-1 and TRBJ2-1, with TRBD1 matching over 10 bases. CDR1 and CDR2 (germline): SGHRS, YFSETQ. The CDR3 is 14 residues long. The V and J ends lost 7 bases and 8 bases, in that order; junction bases with no gene match: 9. The full variable domain, with the rest looked up from reference TRBV5-1 and TRBJ2-1, is KAGVTQTPRYLIKTRGQQVTLSCSPISGHRSVSWYQQTPGQGLQFLFEYFSETQRNKGNFPGRFSGRQFSNSRSEMNVSTLELGDSALYLCASSRGTGVHEQFFGPGTRLTVL.

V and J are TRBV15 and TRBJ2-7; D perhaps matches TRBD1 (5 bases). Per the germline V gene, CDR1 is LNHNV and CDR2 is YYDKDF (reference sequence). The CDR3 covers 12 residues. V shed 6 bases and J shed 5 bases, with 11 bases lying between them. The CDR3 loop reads CATSRGKHEQYF. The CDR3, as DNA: TGTGCCACCAGTAGGGGCAAACACGAGCAGTACTTC.

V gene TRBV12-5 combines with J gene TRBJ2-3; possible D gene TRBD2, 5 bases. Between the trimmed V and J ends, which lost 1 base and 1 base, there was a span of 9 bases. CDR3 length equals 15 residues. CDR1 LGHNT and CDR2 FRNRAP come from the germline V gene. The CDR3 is CASGLGGLRTDTQYF. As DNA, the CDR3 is TGTGCTAGTGGTTTGGGAGGACTCCGCACAGATACGCAGTATTTT.

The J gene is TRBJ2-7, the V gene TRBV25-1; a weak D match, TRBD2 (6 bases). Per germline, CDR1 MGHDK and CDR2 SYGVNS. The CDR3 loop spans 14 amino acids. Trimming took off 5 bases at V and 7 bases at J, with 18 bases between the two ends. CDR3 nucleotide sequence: TGTGCCAGCAGTATATCGGGAGCCTCCGAAGAGCAGTACTTC. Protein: CASSISGASEEQYF.

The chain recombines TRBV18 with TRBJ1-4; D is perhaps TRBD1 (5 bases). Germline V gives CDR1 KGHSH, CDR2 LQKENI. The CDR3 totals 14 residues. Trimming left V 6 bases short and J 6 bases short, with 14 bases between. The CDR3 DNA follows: TGTGCCAGCTCTTCCGGGACCCCGGATGAAAAACTGTTTTTT. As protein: CASSSGTPDEKLFF.

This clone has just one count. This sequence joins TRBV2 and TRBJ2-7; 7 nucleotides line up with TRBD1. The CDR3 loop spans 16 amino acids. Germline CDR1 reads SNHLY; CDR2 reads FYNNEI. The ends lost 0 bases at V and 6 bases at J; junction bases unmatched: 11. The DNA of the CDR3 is TGTGCCAGCAGTGAAGCGGGTGGCCAGGGGGAAATCGAGCAGTACTTC. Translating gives CASSEAGGQGEIEQYF.

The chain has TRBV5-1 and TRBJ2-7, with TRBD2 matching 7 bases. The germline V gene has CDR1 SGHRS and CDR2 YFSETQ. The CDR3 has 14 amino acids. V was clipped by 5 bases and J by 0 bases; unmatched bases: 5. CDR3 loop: CASSSGGISYEQYF. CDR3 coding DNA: TGCGCCAGCAGTTCGGGGGGTATCTCCTACGAGCAGTACTTC.

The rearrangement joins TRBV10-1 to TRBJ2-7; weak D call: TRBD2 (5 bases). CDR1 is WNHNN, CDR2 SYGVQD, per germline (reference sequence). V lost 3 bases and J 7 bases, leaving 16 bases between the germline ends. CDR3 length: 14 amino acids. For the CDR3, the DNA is TGCGCCAGCAGTGATTCCAGGAGCGGAGAAGAGCAGTACTTC. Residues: CASSDSRSGEEQYF.

CDR3 nucleotide sequence: TGTGCCAGCAGCTTTACCGACGGGGAGCTGTTTTTT. Translated, it gives CASSFTDGELFF. The chain has TRBV6-6 and TRBJ2-2; unclear D gene. Deletions cut 6 bases from V and 7 bases from J, with 9 bases between. Germline CDR1 MNHNY, CDR2 SVGAGI (reference sequence). The length of the CDR3 is 12 residues.

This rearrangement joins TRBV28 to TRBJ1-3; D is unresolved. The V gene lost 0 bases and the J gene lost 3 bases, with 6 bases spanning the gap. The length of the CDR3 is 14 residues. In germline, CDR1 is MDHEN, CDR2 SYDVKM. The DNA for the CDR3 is TGTGCCAGCAGTTTATGGGGTGATGGAAACACCATATATTTT. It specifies CASSLWGDGNTIYF.

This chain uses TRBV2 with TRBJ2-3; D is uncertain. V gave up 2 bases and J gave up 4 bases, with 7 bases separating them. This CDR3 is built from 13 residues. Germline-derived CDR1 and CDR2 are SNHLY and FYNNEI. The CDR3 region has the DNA TGTGCCAGCAGTGAAATCCTAGCAGATACGCAGTATTTT. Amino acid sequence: CASSEILADTQYF.

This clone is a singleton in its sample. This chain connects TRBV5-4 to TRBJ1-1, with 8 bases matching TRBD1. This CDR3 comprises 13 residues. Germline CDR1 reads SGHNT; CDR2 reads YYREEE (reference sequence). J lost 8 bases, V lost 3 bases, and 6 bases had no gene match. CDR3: CASSWKGTGEAFF. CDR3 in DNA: TGTGCCAGCAGCTGGAAAGGGACAGGAGAAGCTTTCTTT.